The T cell receptor beta chain under discussion was sequenced for a study of shared clonotypes between healthy human individuals. Study overall: The donor group consisted of two women and three men, aged 18 to 49. Study outcomes and limitations: Several donors held 5% to 5.5% of naive CD4 clonotypes in common.

The assay was immunoSEQ multiplex PCR, and TCRdb's table has in-frame clones only and misses some. The repertoire consists of 1,400,000 or so clones, with roughly 98.5% occurring once and the leading ten covering around 0.38%. Notes on this clone: The antigen is undetermined.

With 4 bases removed from V and 9 bases from J, the gap between germline ends came to 17 bases. The germline V gene encodes CDR1 SGHNT and CDR2 YYREEE (reference sequence). The CDR3 is made up of 14 amino acids. This chain uses TRBV5-4 with TRBJ2-1; no definite D call. This TCR came from a man younger than 40 in good health. The sequenced sample consisted of naive CD4+ T cells sorted from blood. The subset denotes: CD45RA+ positively selected. CDR3 in DNA: TGTGCCAGCAGCCGCTCCGCCCCTAATGGTGAGCAGTTCTTC. Translated: CASSRSAPNGEQFF.